This entry is about one TCR beta chain. The data derive from a study of blood T cells in healthy people across ages. Together with a sample-barcoded 5' primer, a J-beta primer mix was included in a second PCR lasting roughly 6 to 12 cycles. TCRdb itself ran the 5' RACE reads through MiXCR, one entry per CDR3 protein. The sample lists some 1.4 million distinct CDR3 sequences; 42% were seen once. Sample: blood. The clonotype comes from a woman aged 18-30 years in good health.

CDR3 nucleotide sequence: TGTGCCAGCAGTGAAGACAGGGTTCGGAGTTCACCCCTCCACTTT. It translates to CASSEDRVRSSPLHF. The chain links TRBV12-3 or TRBV12-4 to TRBJ1-6; 7 nucleotides match TRBD1. Trimming removed 5 bases from V and 9 bases from J; junction bases left unmatched: 10. The CDR3 has 15 amino acids.